This is a list of T cell receptor beta chains from one sample in a study of blood T cell repertoires in COVID-19. Profiling relied on immunoSEQ multiplex PCR, and the TCRdb table lists in-frame clones only, not all of them. Here the sample spans 250,000 to 300,000 clones, around 80% being singletons. Sample: PBMCs or T cells enriched from blood (not recorded which). The receptor set was obtained from a man aged 35 to 55 who had been exposed to COVID-19. Both conserved end residues are trimmed from each CDR3. Each record gives: V gene, D gene, J gene, CDR3 protein. A D gene is named only where the DNA matches it firmly.

TRBV27,TRBD2,TRBJ2-7,ASSPSGYPYEQY
TRBV7-9,TRBD2,TRBJ2-7,ASSTSGALYEQY
TRBV19,-,TRBJ2-7,ASSTTGSARYEQY
TRBV6-5,TRBD1,TRBJ2-2,ASSSGTANTGELF
TRBV12-3/TRBV12-4,-,TRBJ2-3,ASSPAGDTQY
TRBV28,-,TRBJ1-5,ASLLGQGNQPQH
TRBV27,-,TRBJ1-2,ASSSPRRGLTGYT
TRBV9,TRBD2,TRBJ2-3,ASSVGTSGISTDTQY
TRBV5-1,-,TRBJ1-5,ASSPTEQTGNQPQH
TRBV3-1/TRBV3-2,TRBD2,TRBJ2-7,ASSQDESGIPYEQY
TRBV6-5,TRBD1,TRBJ1-1,ASSLRDRDEAF
TRBV29-1,-,TRBJ2-7,SVPGHGTYEQY
TRBV14,-,TRBJ1-2,ASSQGGGNGYGYT
TRBV10-3,TRBD1,TRBJ1-2,AISTGQANYGYT
TRBV6-6,TRBD1,TRBJ1-4,ASSHRQGYATNEKLF
TRBV2,TRBD2,TRBJ2-1,ASGAGLYNEQF
TRBV7-8,TRBD1,TRBJ1-1,ASRQDRAAGTEAF
TRBV5-1,-,TRBJ1-5,ASSGGPDQPQH
TRBV7-3,-,TRBJ1-2,ASSPPTQVKGGYT
TRBV7-9,-,TRBJ1-2,ASSLAGLTNYGYT
TRBV5-8,-,TRBJ2-7,ASSLAGTNSHSYEQY
TRBV11-2,TRBD1,TRBJ1-5,ASSSGQGWGNQPQH
TRBV12-5,TRBD2,TRBJ2-1,ASGLFSGGDNNEQF
TRBV12-5,-,TRBJ1-1,ASEFFSTEAF
TRBV5-4,TRBD1,TRBJ2-1,ASSPGQGQNEQF
TRBV30,-,TRBJ2-1,AWSASPGRGPYNEQF